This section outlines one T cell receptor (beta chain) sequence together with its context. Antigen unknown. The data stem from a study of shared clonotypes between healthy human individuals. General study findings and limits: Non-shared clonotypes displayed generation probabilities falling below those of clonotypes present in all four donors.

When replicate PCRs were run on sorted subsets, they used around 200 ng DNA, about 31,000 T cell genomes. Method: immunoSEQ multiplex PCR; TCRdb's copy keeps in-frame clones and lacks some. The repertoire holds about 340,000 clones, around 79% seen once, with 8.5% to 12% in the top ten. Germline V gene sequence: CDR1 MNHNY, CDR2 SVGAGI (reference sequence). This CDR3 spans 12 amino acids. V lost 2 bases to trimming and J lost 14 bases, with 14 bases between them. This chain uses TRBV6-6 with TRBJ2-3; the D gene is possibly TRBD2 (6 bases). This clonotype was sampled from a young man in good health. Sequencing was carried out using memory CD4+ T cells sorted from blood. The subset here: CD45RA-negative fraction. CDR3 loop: CASSYPKGLMYF. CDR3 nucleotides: TGTGCCAGCAGTTACCCAAAGGGACTCATGTATTTT.